Below are 22 T cell receptor beta chains sequenced from a single sample in a study of beta chain features in type 1 diabetes. Study-level findings and limits: All four CD4+ subsets from Type 1 diabetes patients carried moderately but significantly shorter TCRB CDR3s.

Isolated RNA was reverse transcribed in full, so expressed TCRB transcripts were sequenced. Profiling relied on immunoSEQ multiplex PCR, and the TCRdb table lists in-frame clones only, not all of them. The table has 120,000 to 150,000 clones, about 13% seen once. No antigen has been assigned to these receptors. Sequenced sample: central memory CD4+ T cells from blood. These receptors were collected from a man between 18 and 29 years old with type 1 diabetes.

This chain joins TRBV19 and TRBJ2-3; 8 nucleotides line up with TRBD1. Germline V gene data show CDR1 as LNHDA and CDR2 as SQIVND (reference sequence). The CDR3 loop spans 16 amino acids. J lost 3 bases, V lost 3 bases, and 8 bases had no gene match. CDR3 sequence (DNA): TGTGCCAGTAGTATTCAGGGGGCGATAAAGACAGATACGCAGTATTTT. Protein sequence: CASSIQGAIKTDTQYF.

In its sample, this clone was seen a few times. The rearrangement links TRBV5-6 to TRBJ1-1; D is ambiguous. This CDR3 spans 12 amino acids. The V and J ends lost 4 bases and 5 bases respectively, with 9 bases between them. Looked up from germline, CDR1 is SGHDT and CDR2 is YYEEEE. The CDR3 spells CASSQLRTEAFF. DNA of the CDR3: TGTGCCAGCAGCCAGCTGAGGACTGAAGCTTTCTTT. The full variable domain, its missing parts supplied by reference TRBV5-6 and TRBJ1-1, is DAGVTQSPTHLIKTRGQQVTLRCSPKSGHDTVSWYQQALGQGPQFIFQYYEEEERQRGNFPDRFSGHQFPNYSSELNVNALLLGDSALYLCASSQLRTEAFFGQGTRLTVV.

The chain recombines TRBV7-2 with TRBJ1-1, with no clear D. Between the trimmed V and J ends, which lost 3 bases and 6 bases, there was a span of 14 bases. CDR1 is SGHTA, CDR2 FQGNSA, per germline. CDR3 length: 14 amino acids. CDR3 DNA: TGTGCCAGCAGCTTGCCCCGGGGTGGCTCTGAAGCTTTCTTT. This gives the protein CASSLPRGGSEAFF.

This clone appeared a few times. The chain joins TRBV5-5 to TRBJ2-1; 9 bases are a match to TRBD1. The CDR3 is 17 residues long. Germline-derived CDR1 and CDR2 are SGHKS and YYEKEE (reference sequence). Germline trimming cut 0 bases from V and 4 bases from J; bases unmatched to any gene: 8. The CDR3 DNA is TGTGCCAGCAGCTTGGAAGGGACAGGGTTTGGGTACAATGAGCAGTTCTTC. The encoded protein is CASSLEGTGFGYNEQFF.

The chain carries TRBV11-2 and TRBJ2-3; TRBD1 matches at 10 bases. The CDR3 is 16 amino acids. Trimming at V came to 3 bases and at J to 3 bases, leaving 6 bases not matched to a gene. Looked up from germline, CDR1 is SGHAT and CDR2 is FQNNGV. In nucleotides, the CDR3 is TGTGCCAGCAGCTTCATGGCGGGACAGGGGACAGATACGCAGTATTTT. It translates to CASSFMAGQGTDTQYF.

The V and J genes are TRBV6-6 and TRBJ1-1; no clear D gene. The CDR3 covers 12 residues. V gave up 7 bases and J gave up 1 base, with 7 bases separating them. Germline loops: CDR1 MNHNY, CDR2 SVGAGI (reference sequence). The CDR3 loop is CASKGGNTEAFF. CDR3 sequence (DNA): TGTGCCAGCAAGGGTGGGAACACTGAAGCTTTCTTT.

A single count supports this clone. The chain's CDR3 is CSVEAGSNGANVLTF. CDR3 DNA sequence: TGCAGCGTTGAGGCAGGGAGCAATGGGGCCAACGTCCTGACTTTC. The chain links TRBV29-1 to TRBJ2-6, with D possibly being TRBD1 or TRBD2 (5 bases each). This CDR3 spans 15 amino acids. CDR1 and CDR2 from the germline V gene are SQVTM and ANQGSEA. V was pared by 3 bases and J by 3 bases, with 12 bases between.

This clone was detected only a few times. This chain links TRBV2 with TRBJ1-6; TRBD1 aligns across 9 bases. Germline values: CDR1 SNHLY, CDR2 FYNNEI. This CDR3 region has 13 residues. The V segment lost 5 bases and the J segment 9 bases; nucleotides outside the gene matches: 2. CDR3 residues: CASSNRGLSPLHF. The CDR3 DNA is TGTGCCAGCAGTAACAGGGGGCTTTCACCCCTCCACTTT. Drawing the rest from reference TRBV2 and TRBJ1-6, the complete variable domain is EPEVTQTPSHQVTQMGQEVILRCVPISNHLYFYWYRQILGQKVEFLVSFYNNEISEKSEIFDDQFSVERPDGSNFTLKIRSTKLEDSAMYFCASSNRGLSPLHFGNGTRLTVT.

This clone was found a few times. In DNA form, the CDR3 reads TGCGCCAGCAGCCAAGGGCATAGTGGTGAAAAACTGTTTTTT. Translating it yields CASSQGHSGEKLFF. V is TRBV4-1 and J is TRBJ1-4; D gene ambiguous. CDR1 and CDR2 from the germline V gene are MGHRA and YSYEKL. V lost 1 base and J lost 7, with 10 bases in between. The CDR3 runs to 14 residues.

V and J are TRBV5-1 and TRBJ2-4, with unresolved D. Per the germline V gene, CDR1 is SGHRS and CDR2 is YFSETQ. The CDR3 consists of 14 residues. The V gene lost 1 base and the J gene lost 5 bases, with 10 bases spanning the gap. The CDR3 sequence: CASSLTPGQNIQYF. CDR3 in DNA: TGCGCCAGCAGCTTGACCCCGGGCCAAAACATTCAGTACTTC.

V is TRBV6-6 and J is TRBJ2-7, with 8 bases that match TRBD2. The CDR3 spans 14 residues. CDR1 is MNHNY, CDR2 SVGAGI, per germline (reference sequence). V shed 8 bases and J 5 bases; nucleotides not matched to a gene: 11. DNA for the CDR3: TGTGCCAGCTTAGCCGGGACTAGGAGGGACGAGCAGTACTTC. It encodes CASLAGTRRDEQYF.

Details on this clone: Other DNA sequences within the sample encode an identical CDR3. The genes are TRBV9 and TRBJ1-2; tentative D call: TRBD1 (6 bases). V was trimmed by 2 bases and J by 2 bases, leaving 7 bases between them. The CDR3 runs to 13 residues. Germline CDR1 and CDR2: SGDLS and YYNGEE. CDR3 loop: CASSVDSNYGYTF. CDR3 in DNA: TGTGCCAGCAGCGTGGACAGCAACTATGGCTACACCTTC. The entire variable domain, with the rest obtained from reference TRBV9 and TRBJ1-2, is as follows: DSGVTQTPKHLITATGQRVTLRCSPRSGDLSVYWYQQSLDQGLQFLIQYYNGEERAKGNILERFSAQQFPDLHSELNLSSLELGDSALYFCASSVDSNYGYTFGSGTRLTVV.

CDR3 nucleotides: TGTGCCAGCAGCCAAGATTATACAGACTCCTACGAGCAGTACTTC. It codes for CASSQDYTDSYEQYF. The V gene is TRBV4-2, the J gene TRBJ2-7, with D hard to call. V was pared by 0 bases and J by 0 bases, with 9 bases between. Germline CDR1 LGHNA, CDR2 YNFKEQ. The CDR3 loop spans 15 amino acids.

This clone was recorded a few times. The V and J genes are TRBV9 and TRBJ2-2, with D perhaps TRBD1 (5 bases). This CDR3 contains 16 residues. Trimming left V 1 base short and J 5 bases short, with 15 bases between. CDR1 is SGDLS and CDR2 is YYNGEE in the germline V gene. CDR3 in amino acids: CASSVSPRVGTGELFF. DNA of the CDR3: TGTGCCAGCAGCGTAAGCCCCAGGGTAGGAACCGGGGAGCTGTTTTTT.

J is TRBJ2-6 and V is TRBV5-1; D remains unclear. The germline CDR1 and CDR2 sequences are SGHRS and YFSETQ. The CDR3 runs to 15 residues. Trimming shortened V by 0 bases and J by 2 bases, and 6 bases separated the two germline ends. CDR3 region: CASSLDTPGANVLTF. Written as DNA, the CDR3 is TGCGCCAGCAGCTTGGATACCCCTGGGGCCAACGTCCTGACTTTC.

This clone was detected a few times. The J gene is TRBJ1-6, the V gene TRBV27; D remains ambiguous. Trimming took off 6 bases at V and 9 bases at J, with 15 bases between the two ends. This CDR3 contains 14 residues. Germline V gene sequence: CDR1 MNHEY, CDR2 SMNVEV (reference sequence). Here the CDR3 reads CASSVQRIASPLHF. In DNA, the CDR3 is TGTGCCAGCAGCGTCCAGAGGATTGCTTCACCCCTCCACTTT.

This clone was recorded a few times. The rearrangement joins TRBV7-2 to TRBJ1-2, with TRBD1 identical over 8 bases. Germline V lookup: CDR1 SGHTA, CDR2 FQGNSA. J gave up 3 bases and V 1 base, and 4 bases lay outside the gene matches. There are 15 residues in the CDR3. The CDR3: CASSLDGTGYYGYTF. The CDR3 DNA is TGTGCCAGCAGCTTAGATGGGACAGGATACTATGGCTACACCTTC.

This clone was picked up a small number of times. Germline is not matched at one junction end, which may reflect a read error. This rearrangement joins TRBV7-7 to TRBJ2-1; 9 bases are a match to TRBD1. Germline lookup yields CDR1 SSHAT and CDR2 FNYEAQ (reference sequence). The CDR3 sequence is 13 residues long. The CDR3 is CASSRQQGAEQFF. Here the CDR3 DNA reads TGTGCTAGCAGCCGTCAACAGGGGGCTGAGCAGTTCTTC.

V usage is TRBV6-1 and J usage is TRBJ1-1; D is possibly TRBD1 (6 bases). V was trimmed by 2 bases and J by 4 bases, leaving 11 bases between them. The length of the CDR3 is 14 residues. The germline gives CDR1 MNHNS, CDR2 SASEGT. CDR3 nucleotides: TGTGCCAGCAGTGAAACAGGGCTAACCACTGAAGCTTTCTTT. Translated: CASSETGLTTEAFF.

This clone occurred a few times. This sequence joins TRBV5-4 and TRBJ1-6; D is unresolved. The CDR3 loop spans 12 amino acids. The V gene lost 0 bases and the J gene lost 10 bases, with 5 bases spanning the gap. Germline CDR1 and CDR2: SGHNT and YYREEE (reference sequence). The CDR3 loop is CASSLGASPLHF. CDR3 nucleotides: TGTGCCAGCAGCTTGGGAGCCTCACCCCTCCACTTT.

The chain couples TRBV9 to TRBJ2-2; weak D call: TRBD1 (7 bases). This CDR3 is 13 amino acids long. The V end lost 7 bases, the J end lost 6 bases, and 13 bases lay between the germline ends. Germline loops: CDR1 SGDLS, CDR2 YYNGEE. CDR3 sequence reads: CASHRGGAGELFF. The CDR3 bases are TGTGCCAGCCACAGGGGAGGTGCCGGGGAGCTGTTTTTT. The full variable domain, rest sourced from reference TRBV9 and TRBJ2-2, is DSGVTQTPKHLITATGQRVTLRCSPRSGDLSVYWYQQSLDQGLQFLIQYYNGEERAKGNILERFSAQQFPDLHSELNLSSLELGDSALYFCASHRGGAGELFFGEGSRLTVL.

The chain employs TRBV5-1 and TRBJ1-5; D unclear. The germline V gene has CDR1 SGHRS and CDR2 YFSETQ. The CDR3 is 13 residues long. V lost 0 bases to trimming and J lost 5 bases, with 6 bases between them. This chain's CDR3 is CASSLDGDQPQHF. The DNA of the CDR3 is TGCGCCAGCAGCTTGGATGGAGATCAGCCCCAGCATTTT.